One and the same sample provided the 17 T cell receptor beta chains below, sequenced in a study of T cell changes during pregnancy in multiple sclerosis. Sequencing was performed with immunoSEQ multiplex PCR; in TCRdb, only in-frame clones are kept and a portion is missing. The repertoire holds just under 65,000 clones, with about 96% as singletons. Sequenced here: CD8+ T cells from peripheral blood mononuclear cells, sampled after pregnancy. All receptors derive from a female donor with multiple sclerosis, enrolled in a pregnancy study.

This clone was picked up one time. The chain recombines TRBV6-1 with TRBJ2-1, with 8 bases that match TRBD1. The CDR3 contains 15 residues. The V segment lost 1 base and the J segment 9 bases; nucleotides outside the gene matches: 8. Germline V lookup: CDR1 MNHNS, CDR2 SASEGT. Here the CDR3 DNA reads TGTGCCAGCAGTGAAGGGCAGGGGGCCCGGGGTGAGCAGTTCTTC. It yields the protein CASSEGQGARGEQFF.

V is TRBV27 and J is TRBJ2-7; D may be TRBD1 (6 bases). Germline CDR1 MNHEY, CDR2 SMNVEV (reference sequence). The ends were cut back, 2 bases at V and 3 bases at J, with 11 bases in the middle. This CDR3 contains 14 residues. CDR3 amino acids: CASSLTWGHYEQYF. CDR3 in DNA: TGTGCCAGCAGTTTAACGTGGGGGCACTACGAGCAGTACTTC.

The rearrangement links TRBV21-1 to TRBJ2-1; the table's D call of TRBD1 was not tested on the DNA. TRBV21-1 represents a pseudogene. The CDR3 has 17 residues. This CDR3 is CASSKPLSVAAHNEQFF. The CDR3 nucleotides read TGTGCCAGCAGCAAGCCCCTTTCAGTCGCTGCCCACAATGAGCAGTTCTTC.

This chain uses TRBV15 with TRBJ1-6; 10 nucleotides line up with TRBD1. Losses at the gene ends were 3 bases for V and 13 bases for J; bases not matched to a gene: 12. Looked up from germline, CDR1 is LNHNV and CDR2 is YYDKDF (reference sequence). This CDR3 region has 16 residues. The DNA of the CDR3 is TGTGCCACCAGCAGCACCTTTTCAGGGACAGGGGACCCCCTCCACTTT. Its translation: CATSSTFSGTGDPLHF.

The V and J genes are TRBV28 and TRBJ2-5, with D possibly TRBD2 on 5 matching bases. This CDR3 comprises 20 residues. V was cut by 5 bases and J by 3 bases, with 31 bases left in between. Per germline, CDR1 MDHEN and CDR2 SYDVKM. The CDR3 here is CASSMNRAPAVAGGEETQYF. The DNA for the CDR3 is TGTGCCAGCAGTATGAATAGAGCCCCAGCGGTAGCCGGTGGAGAAGAGACCCAGTACTTC.

This chain joins TRBV14 and TRBJ2-3; a weak D match, TRBD1 (6 bases). The CDR3 loop spans 18 amino acids. Trimming shortened V by 1 base and J by 6 bases, and 23 bases separated the two germline ends. The V gene's germline CDR1 is SGHDN and CDR2 FVKESK. CDR3: CASSQGPLGAGAGDTQYF. The CDR3 DNA reads TGTGCCAGCAGCCAAGGCCCCTTGGGGGCGGGCGCAGGGGATACGCAGTATTTT.

The chain is built from TRBV2 and TRBJ2-2, with 7 bases matching TRBD2. This CDR3 is built from 15 residues. Germline lookup yields CDR1 SNHLY and CDR2 FYNNEI. The V and J ends lost 4 bases and 5 bases, in that order; junction bases with no gene match: 7. CDR3 amino acids: CASSVGGGPTGELFF. CDR3 nucleotides: TGTGCCAGCAGTGTGGGGGGAGGGCCGACCGGGGAGCTGTTTTTT.

The chain is built from TRBV4-1 and TRBJ2-7; 9 bases fit TRBD2. Per germline, CDR1 MGHRA and CDR2 YSYEKL. V lost 0 bases, J lost 0 bases, and 3 bases stayed unmatched. The CDR3 runs 16 residues. The chain's CDR3 is CASSQELAGPSYEQYF. CDR3 in DNA: TGCGCCAGCAGCCAAGAGCTAGCGGGGCCCTCCTACGAGCAGTACTTC.

V and J are TRBV6-5 and TRBJ2-1; 12 positions match TRBD2. This CDR3 contains 13 residues. Germline-derived CDR1 and CDR2 are MNHEY and SVGAGI. V dropped 7 bases and J dropped 5; count of bases not matched to a gene: 0. CDR3 coding DNA: TGTGCCAGCACTAGCGGGAGGGACAATGAGCAGTTCTTC. Residues: CASTSGRDNEQFF.

The CDR3 nucleotides are TGCAGCGTGGCGGGAGGGGGTACCGGGGAGCTGTTTTTT. It is translated as CSVAGGGTGELFF. The rearrangement links TRBV29-1 to TRBJ2-2, with 9 bases aligning to TRBD2. The V and J ends lost 6 bases and 5 bases, in that order; junction bases with no gene match: 4. The CDR3 runs to 13 residues. Germline V CDR1 and CDR2: SQVTM, ANQGSEA.

The chain combines TRBV28 with TRBJ2-2, with a tentative D call TRBD2 (6 bases). Per germline, CDR1 MDHEN and CDR2 SYDVKM. V was shortened by 5 bases and J by 1 base, with 17 bases between the two germline ends. The CDR3 loop spans 17 amino acids. In DNA form, the CDR3 reads TGTGCCAGCAGTCTCCGGGTAGCGGCGTTGAACACCGGGGAGCTGTTTTTT. The encoded protein is CASSLRVAALNTGELFF.

This clone is a singleton in its sample. The chain combines TRBV7-9 with TRBJ2-1; tentatively, D is TRBD1 (7 bases). The CDR3 is 15 amino acids. Trimming removed 1 base at V and 9 bases at J, with 16 bases between. CDR1 and CDR2 (germline): SEHNR, FQNEAQ (reference sequence). The CDR3 region is CASSLGQGEVIEQFF. The CDR3 DNA sequence: TGTGCCAGCAGCTTAGGCCAGGGGGAGGTTATTGAGCAGTTCTTC.

The chain recombines TRBV27 with TRBJ2-7; a weak D match, TRBD1 (6 bases). Germline values: CDR1 MNHEY, CDR2 SMNVEV (reference sequence). CDR3 length equals 14 residues. V gave up 6 bases and J gave up 7 bases, with 19 bases separating them. The CDR3 DNA reads as TGTGCCAGCAGCTTGGACAGTTCCTTTAGGGAGCAGTACTTC. Its translation is CASSLDSSFREQYF.

This chain connects TRBV7-9 to TRBJ2-3; a possible D gene is TRBD2 (7 bases). The length of the CDR3 is 17 residues. The V and J ends lost 4 bases and 0 bases respectively, with 17 bases between them. Looked up from germline, CDR1 is SEHNR and CDR2 is FQNEAQ (reference sequence). The CDR3, as DNA: TGTGCCAGCAGCTCCCTCGCCGGGGGGCCTAGCACAGATACGCAGTATTTT. It specifies CASSSLAGGPSTDTQYF.

The chain has TRBV14 and TRBJ2-5, with D possibly matching TRBD2 (5 bases). Germline V lookup: CDR1 SGHDN, CDR2 FVKESK. V was trimmed by 4 bases and J by 1 base, leaving 10 bases between them. The CDR3 spans 14 residues. The CDR3 DNA is TGTGCCAGCAGCCTTAGAGCGGTCCAAGAGACCCAGTACTTC. It translates to CASSLRAVQETQYF.

The V and J genes are TRBV9 and TRBJ1-1; D possibly corresponds to TRBD1 (5 bases). Trimming removed 3 bases from V and 4 bases from J, with 13 bases in between. Germline CDR1 is SGDLS and CDR2 is YYNGEE. The CDR3 extends over 14 amino acids. The DNA of the CDR3 is TGTGCCAGCAGCGAGGGAGGGGAGGGCACTGAAGCTTTCTTT. Its translation is CASSEGGEGTEAFF.

This chain connects TRBV29-1 to TRBJ2-1; D is possibly TRBD2 (5 bases). CDR3 size: 11 residues. Trimming cost V 5 bases and J 9 bases, with 11 bases left between them. CDR1 SQVTM and CDR2 ANQGSEA come from the germline V gene. The CDR3 region has the DNA TGCAGCGTTCCCGCTAGCAGTGAGCAGTTCTTC. Translating it yields CSVPASSEQFF.